The sequence of this T cell receptor beta chain was determined in a study of blood T cell repertoires in COVID-19. The data were produced by immunoSEQ multiplex PCR, yet TCRdb's version contains in-frame clones alone and is incomplete. The sample contains 200,000 to 250,000 clones, roughly 88% of which appear only once. The trim removed 6 bases at V and 4 bases at J, leaving 5 bases unmatched. Germline V gene data show CDR1 as MNHEY and CDR2 as SVGEGT. The CDR3 is 15 amino acids. This TCR derives from an elderly man with acute or convalescent COVID-19. The sequencing input was peripheral blood. The V gene is TRBV6-2 or TRBV6-3, the J gene TRBJ2-5; the match to TRBD2 covers 13 bases. CDR3: CASSQLAGGRETQYF. In nucleotides, the CDR3 is TGTGCCAGCAGCCAACTAGCGGGGGGGAGAGAGACCCAGTACTTC.